The rows below give T cell receptor beta chains drawn from one sample of a study of blood T cell repertoires in COVID-19. The assay was immunoSEQ multiplex PCR, and TCRdb's table has in-frame clones only and misses some. The table has roughly 80,000 clones, 88% seen once. Sequenced: peripheral blood. These receptors originate from a human donor in a cohort sampled during active COVID-19. The CDR3 runs from the conserved cysteine through the conserved F or W. A D gene is named only where the DNA matches it firmly. Clone size is stated in some rows and not others, as once, few, many or a class when expanded.

d_call j_call v_call clone_size cdr3_aa cdr3_nt
- TRBJ2-3 TRBV9 - CASSVQGSTDTQYF TGTGCCAGCAGCGTACAGGGGAGCACAGATACGCAGTATTTT
TRBD1 TRBJ2-7 TRBV6-5 - CASQDRAGSYEQYF TGTGCCAGTCAGGACAGGGCGGGCTCCTACGAGCAGTACTTC
- TRBJ1-4 TRBV27 - CASSPVRGQYEKLFF TGTGCCAGCAGCCCGGTGCGGGGTCAGTATGAAAAACTGTTTTTT
TRBD2 TRBJ2-2 TRBV19 - CASRALGGTTGELFF TGTGCCAGTAGGGCCCTCGGGGGGACCACCGGGGAGCTGTTTTTT
TRBD1 TRBJ1-1 TRBV29-1 - CSVESGGTGGTEAFF TGCAGCGTTGAAAGTGGCGGGACAGGGGGCACTGAAGCTTTCTTT
- TRBJ2-3 TRBV5-1 - CASSGKPGLGSDTQYF TGCGCCAGCAGCGGAAAACCAGGGTTGGGTAGCGATACGCAGTATTTT
- TRBJ1-6 TRBV2 - CASSSQQGRDSPLHF TGTGCCAGCAGTTCCCAACAGGGAAGAGATTCACCCCTCCACTTT
- TRBJ1-1 TRBV7-3 - CASSSLSGRGNTEAFF TGTGCCAGCAGCTCCCTAAGCGGTCGGGGGAACACTGAAGCTTTCTTT
TRBD2 TRBJ2-1 TRBV30 - CAWSVRGVVNNEQFF TGTGCCTGGAGTGTACGGGGGGTAGTTAACAATGAGCAGTTCTTC
TRBD2 TRBJ2-7 TRBV27 - CASQTGLASYEQYF TGTGCCAGCCAGACGGGACTAGCCTCCTACGAGCAGTACTTC
- TRBJ1-3 TRBV12-5 - CASGSYGNTIYF TGTGCTAGTGGTTCTTACGGGAACACCATATATTTT
- TRBJ2-3 TRBV7-3 - CASSPGVRPDTQYF TGTGCCAGCAGCCCCGGGGTAAGACCAGATACGCAGTATTTT
TRBD1 TRBJ1-2 TRBV19 - CASSPATGIGYTF TGTGCCAGTAGTCCCGCGACAGGGATCGGCTACACCTTC
- TRBJ2-3 TRBV25-1 - CASSGQESTDTQYF TGTGCCAGCAGTGGACAGGAGAGCACAGATACGCAGTATTTT
- TRBJ1-5 TRBV21-1 - CAKREQGANWDQPQHF TGTGCCAAAAGGGAACAGGGGGCGAATTGGGACCAGCCCCAGCATTTT
TRBD2 TRBJ2-3 TRBV7-8 - CASSSGAGSTDTQYF TGTGCCAGCAGCTCGGGAGCGGGAAGCACAGATACGCAGTATTTT
TRBD1 TRBJ2-2 TRBV5-5 few CASSWGTVGSTGELFF TGTGCCAGCAGCTGGGGGACAGTTGGGAGTACCGGGGAGCTGTTTTTT
TRBD1 TRBJ2-7 TRBV29-1 - CSVWEGQGEWYF TGCAGCGTTTGGGAGGGACAGGGTGAGTGGTACTTC
- TRBJ1-2 TRBV2 medium-sized CASRADSPTNYGYTF TGTGCCAGCAGAGCGGACAGCCCCACTAACTATGGCTACACCTTC
TRBD1 TRBJ1-1 TRBV18 - CASSPDRGTEAFF TGTGCCAGCTCACCGGACAGGGGTACTGAAGCTTTCTTT
TRBD1 TRBJ1-1 TRBV28 - CASSRTGTLPTEAFF TGTGCCAGCAGCCGGACAGGGACCTTACCCACTGAAGCTTTCTTT
- TRBJ2-7 TRBV7-2 - CASSLKGAYEQYF TGTGCCAGCAGCTTAAAGGGAGCCTACGAGCAGTACTTC
TRBD1 TRBJ1-2 TRBV2 - CASSVRTGPNYGYTF TGTGCCAGCAGCGTGCGGACAGGCCCTAACTATGGCTACACCTTC
- TRBJ1-1 TRBV6-5 - CAIRVGRIENTEAFF TGTGCCATCCGCGTTGGGAGAATCGAGAACACTGAAGCTTTCTTT
- TRBJ2-7 TRBV23-1 - CASSQESVSRGRVVYEQYF TGCGCCAGCAGTCAAGAATCTGTCTCGCGGGGCAGGGTGGTCTACGAGCAGTACTTC
- TRBJ2-1 TRBV5-1 - CASSLGRDVYQSNEQFF TGCGCCAGCAGCTTGGGGAGGGACGTTTACCAATCCAATGAGCAGTTCTTC